A selection of T cell receptor beta chains follows, all from one sample in a study of molecular identifiers for immune sequencing clone quantification. MiXCR, run by TCRdb on the PCR reads, gives a single entry per CDR3 protein. This table holds about 510,000 distinct CDR3 sequences, around 23% found once. Sequencing was carried out using naive CD8+ T cells from blood, with Jurkat cell RNA spiked in. The receptors were gathered from a human donor in good health. Some libraries in this study had Jurkat cell RNA spiked in. Both conserved end residues are part of each CDR3. D genes are given only for firm matches. Part of the rows lack a size; the others show once, few, many or a class for expanded clones.

abundance	d_gene	v_gene	j_gene	CDR3aa	CDR3nt
-	-	TRBV4-1	TRBJ1-1	CASSQDLWTVNTEAFF	TGCGCCAGCAGCCAAGATTTATGGACTGTGAACACTGAAGCTTTCTTT
once	-	TRBV13	TRBJ1-5	CASSLTGTPPPHF	TGTGCCAGCAGCTTAACGGGGACTCCGCCCCCGCATTTT
few	TRBD1	TRBV12-3/TRBV12-4	TRBJ2-3	CASSAWTGASTDTQYF	TGTGCCAGCAGTGCTTGGACAGGGGCGAGCACAGATACGCAGTATTTT
once	-	TRBV7-6	TRBJ2-6	CASSTLTLSGANVLTF	TGTGCCAGCAGCACACTGACACTCTCTGGGGCCAACGTCCTGACTTTC
-	TRBD2	TRBV2	TRBJ2-5	CASRDLAGQETQYF	TGTGCCAGCAGAGACCTAGCGGGACAAGAGACCCAGTACTTC
-	-	TRBV11-2	TRBJ2-3	CASSFYVTDTQYF	TGTGCCAGCAGCTTTTATGTCACAGATACGCAGTATTTT
few	-	TRBV20-1	TRBJ2-5	CSARGEGGPVYQETQYF	TGCAGTGCTAGGGGGGAGGGGGGACCAGTGTACCAAGAGACCCAGTACTTC
many	-	TRBV5-6	TRBJ2-5	CASSFRVQAGETQYF	TGTGCCAGCAGCTTTCGGGTCCAAGCTGGGGAGACCCAGTACTTC
many	TRBD1	TRBV12-5	TRBJ1-1	CASGSGQGVHEAFF	TGTGCTAGTGGGAGTGGACAGGGGGTCCATGAAGCTTTCTTT
-	TRBD2	TRBV7-6	TRBJ2-3	CASSWTSGGGYGTDTQYF	TGTGCCAGCAGCTGGACTAGCGGGGGGGGTTATGGCACAGATACGCAGTATTTT
few	-	TRBV27	TRBJ2-1	CASIQGGPYGEQLF	TGTGCCAGCATTCAAGGGGGGCCGTATGGTGAGCAGCTCTTC
-	-	TRBV11-2	TRBJ1-5	CASSPSPNQPQHF	TGTGCCAGCAGCCCGAGCCCCAATCAGCCCCAGCATTTT
many	TRBD1	TRBV5-4	TRBJ2-7	CASSFFGTGAYEQYF	TGTGCCAGCAGTTTCTTCGGGACAGGGGCCTACGAGCAGTACTTC
many	-	TRBV12-3/TRBV12-4	TRBJ2-3	CASRRPRDTQYF	TGTGCCAGCAGGCGCCCCCGGGATACGCAGTATTTT
many	TRBD1	TRBV20-1	TRBJ2-2	CSAARTGFDTGELFF	TGCAGTGCGGCCCGGACAGGGTTCGACACCGGGGAGCTGTTTTTT
-	-	TRBV14	TRBJ1-1	CASSHHLGPLPTEAFF	TGTGCCAGCAGCCATCACCTTGGGCCGCTGCCCACTGAAGCTTTCTTT
-	-	TRBV5-1	TRBJ2-5	CASSLEGTEIQETQYF	TGCGCCAGCAGCTTGGAGGGGACGGAGATCCAAGAGACCCAGTACTTC
-	-	TRBV12-3/TRBV12-4	TRBJ2-5	CASRSRDTTQETQYF	TGTGCCAGCAGAAGCCGGGACACCACTCAAGAGACCCAGTACTTC
-	-	TRBV5-3	TRBJ1-3	CASSLGGVSGICISF	TGTGCGAGCAGCTTGGGCGGGGTCTCTGGAATCTGCATATCATTT
many	TRBD1	TRBV2	TRBJ1-2	CASSERQGRSYGYTF	TGTGCCAGCAGTGAAAGACAGGGGCGCAGCTATGGCTACACCTTC
many	-	TRBV4-1	TRBJ2-7	CASAARSGYEQYF	TGCGCCAGCGCCGCTAGGTCGGGCTACGAGCAGTACTTC
many	-	TRBV19	TRBJ1-6	CASSNLKTDSPLHF	TGTGCCAGTAGTAACCTTAAGACGGATTCACCCCTCCACTTT
-	-	TRBV6-6	TRBJ2-3	CASSPGRGGTLDTQYF	TGTGCCAGCAGCCCGGGCAGGGGAGGCACTTTGGATACGCAGTATTTT
-	TRBD1	TRBV28	TRBJ1-5	CASSLGDRGVGSNQPQHF	TGTGCCAGCAGTTTAGGGGACAGGGGAGTCGGGAGCAATCAGCCCCAGCATTTT
few	TRBD1	TRBV19	TRBJ2-2	CASRHRGGNTGELFF	TGTGCCAGTAGGCACAGGGGCGGGAACACCGGGGAGCTGTTTTTT
-	TRBD2	TRBV5-1	TRBJ2-7	CASSTYPPGTSGLYEQYF	TGCGCCAGCAGCACATACCCCCCCGGGACTAGCGGTCTCTACGAGCAGTACTTC
-	-	TRBV19	TRBJ2-2	CAGSIQGRVGTGELFF	TGTGCCGGTAGTATCCAGGGCAGGGTTGGCACCGGGGAGCTGTTTTTT
many	-	TRBV4-1	TRBJ1-4	CASSQDTSPSEKLFF	TGCGCCAGCAGCCAGGATACATCCCCAAGCGAAAAACTGTTTTTT
-	TRBD2	TRBV27	TRBJ2-7	CASSLEWEGPWEQYF	TGTGCCAGCAGTTTAGAGTGGGAGGGCCCATGGGAGCAGTACTTC
many	TRBD1	TRBV7-9	TRBJ2-7	CASSASGQGYEQYF	TGTGCCAGCAGCGCGTCCGGACAGGGCTACGAGCAGTACTTC
few	-	TRBV7-2	TRBJ2-1	CASRMSGTSRVHEQFF	TGTGCCAGCAGGATGAGTGGTACTAGCCGGGTGCATGAGCAGTTCTTC
-	-	TRBV12-3/TRBV12-4	TRBJ2-5	CASSLLGVGETQYF	TGTGCCAGCAGTTTATTGGGCGTGGGGGAGACCCAGTACTTC
-	-	TRBV5-1	TRBJ2-7	CASSLALADYEQYF	TGCGCCAGCAGCTTGGCGCTAGCAGACTACGAGCAGTACTTC
-	-	TRBV27	TRBJ2-3	CASSLFPGTDTQYF	TGTGCCAGCAGTTTATTTCCAGGGACAGATACGCAGTATTTT
-	-	TRBV6-2/TRBV6-3	TRBJ1-5	CASSYWTGPARPDTQHF	TGTGCCAGCAGTTATTGGACGGGCCCAGCCCGGCCAGATACGCAGCATTTT
-	-	TRBV6-2/TRBV6-3	TRBJ2-1	CASSYVIAEQFF	TGTGCCAGCAGTTACGTAATCGCTGAGCAGTTCTTC
-	-	TRBV5-5	TRBJ2-7	CASSFVGQTYEQYF	TGTGCCAGCAGCTTTGTGGGACAAACCTACGAGCAGTACTTC
-	-	TRBV30	TRBJ1-1	CAWSPLDIEAFF	TGTGCCTGGAGTCCCCTCGATATTGAAGCTTTCTTT
many	-	TRBV6-2/TRBV6-3	TRBJ2-3	CASSFQGGDTQYF	TGTGCCAGCAGTTTCCAGGGCGGAGATACGCAGTATTTT
few	TRBD1	TRBV4-1	TRBJ1-2	CASSQGQGPTNYGYTF	TGCGCCAGCAGCCAAGGACAGGGGCCCACTAACTATGGCTACACCTTC
few	TRBD1	TRBV20-1	TRBJ1-1	CSARQDRGLTEAFF	TGCAGTGCTAGACAGGACAGGGGGCTTACTGAAGCTTTCTTT
once	-	TRBV27	TRBJ1-6	CASSLGRSYNSPHHF	TGTGCCAGCAGTTTAGGTCGCTCCTATAATTCACCCCACCACTTT
-	-	TRBV5-1	TRBJ2-3	CASGLERRGDTQYF	TGCGCCAGCGGCTTGGAGCGTCGGGGAGATACGCAGTATTTT
-	-	TRBV9	TRBJ2-6	CASSVERRLDGDLLPLNGANVLTF	TGTGCCAGCAGCGTAGAACGTCGACTTGACGGAGATCTCTTACCCCTTAATGGGGCCAACGTCCTGACTTTC
-	-	TRBV27	TRBJ2-7	CASSLTGFGAYEQYF	TGTGCCAGCAGTTTAACAGGGTTTGGGGCCTACGAGCAGTACTTC
few	-	TRBV28	TRBJ1-1	CASSFPRSGGSTEAFF	TGTGCCAGCAGTTTCCCCAGATCGGGGGGATCCACTGAAGCTTTCTTT
many	-	TRBV30	TRBJ1-1	CAWGPVNTEAFF	TGTGCCTGGGGCCCGGTGAACACTGAAGCTTTCTTT
-	TRBD2	TRBV2	TRBJ2-5	CVSSYDQSGTSGFEETQYF	TGTGTCAGCAGTTATGACCAATCCGGGACTAGCGGATTTGAGGAGACCCAGTACTTC
many	TRBD1	TRBV9	TRBJ2-4	CASSPVAPGQGFEGNIQYF	TGTGCCAGCAGCCCCGTGGCGCCGGGACAGGGGTTCGAGGGAAACATTCAGTACTTC
-	-	TRBV4-3	TRBJ2-3	CASSQDEGTESDTQYF	TGCGCCAGCAGCCAAGATGAAGGGACGGAGAGTGATACGCAGTATTTT
-	-	TRBV11-2	TRBJ2-5	CASSLLRAQETQYF	TGTGCCAGCAGCTTACTCAGGGCGCAAGAGACCCAGTACTTC
-	TRBD2	TRBV2	TRBJ2-5	CAGSEAQTGTSAGETQYF	TGTGCCGGCAGTGAAGCCCAGACCGGGACTAGCGCAGGGGAGACCCAGTACTTC
-	-	TRBV19	TRBJ1-1	CASTGVAITEAFF	TGTGCCAGTACTGGGGTGGCGATCACTGAAGCTTTCTTT
few	-	TRBV19	TRBJ2-7	CASSGIYEQYF	TGTGCCAGTAGCGGGATTTACGAGCAGTACTTC
few	-	TRBV11-2	TRBJ2-1	CASSLPLGQIRYNEQFF	TGTGCCAGCAGCTTACCCCTCGGACAGATCCGCTACAATGAGCAGTTCTTC
many	-	TRBV5-1	TRBJ1-1	CASSGTGMNTEAFF	TGCGCCAGCAGTGGTACAGGGATGAACACTGAAGCTTTCTTT